The next 9 T cell receptor beta chains were all read from a single sample in a study of tumor-infiltrating lymphocytes in primary liver carcinoma. A constant-region primer served to make TCR beta cDNA from around 500 ng total RNA. TCR beta libraries came from three nested multiplex PCR rounds using slightly modified ARM-PCR. TRBV1-TRBV30 forward and Cbeta reverse primers drove the first two roughly 9-cycle rounds. TCRdb reprocessed the multiplex PCR reads via MiXCR and lists one record per CDR3 protein. The sample lists some 180,000 distinct CDR3 sequences, approximately 80% occurring once. Scientists recovered RNA and DNA together from roughly 18-30 mg of unsorted bulk tissue. Sequencing was done on a sample of tumor tissue from primary liver carcinoma. Every receptor here comes from a man aged 35 to 55 with primary liver carcinoma and hepatitis B virus infection.

The V gene is TRBV11-2, the J gene TRBJ2-1; D gene ambiguous. The V gene's germline CDR1 is SGHAT and CDR2 FQNNGV. The length of the CDR3 is 13 residues. Trimming removed 8 bases from V and 5 bases from J, with 13 bases in between. The DNA of the CDR3 is TGTGCCAGCTACTCAGAATTACACAATGAGCAGTTCTTC. It translates to CASYSELHNEQFF.

This rearrangement joins TRBV29-1 to TRBJ2-5; D gene ambiguous. This CDR3 is 14 amino acids long. V was cut by 5 bases and J by 4 bases, with 17 bases left in between. Germline lookup yields CDR1 SQVTM and CDR2 ANQGSEA. The CDR3 DNA reads as TGCAGCGTTAAATTCCCAGCCGCACGAGAGACCCAGTACTTC. It is translated as CSVKFPAARETQYF.

With respect to this clonotype: The junction departs from the called germline gene at one end, perhaps through a read error. The V call is TRBV11-1, the J call TRBJ1-2; no reliable D call. CDR1 is SGHAT and CDR2 is FQDESV in the germline V gene (reference sequence). CDR3 size: 12 residues. The CDR3 region has the DNA TGTGCCAGCAACTTAGGGCCGAGCTACTACACCTTC. This sequence encodes CASNLGPSYYTF.

As to this clonotype: Because it lacks the conserved phenylalanine or tryptophan at the end, this CDR3 is likely a read error. The gene calls are TRBV12-3 or TRBV12-4 and TRBJ1-1, with no clear D. This CDR3 is built from 13 residues. CDR3 nucleotides: TGTGCCAGCAGTTTTGGCATGAACATTGAAGCTTTCTCT. This encodes CASSFGMNIEAFS.

A remark on this clonotype: One end of the junction is discordant with germline, which a read error may explain. CDR3 amino acids: CVSSELAGMTEQFF. DNA for the CDR3: TGTGTCAGCAGTGAACTAGCGGGTATGACTGAGCAGTTCTTC. The rearrangement joins TRBV6-1 to TRBJ2-1, with 9 bases lining up with TRBD2. The CDR3 consists of 14 residues. Germline V gene data show CDR1 as MNHNS and CDR2 as SASEGT.

The table lists this clonotype with a few counts. Possible read error: a much larger clone is one base away. The V call is TRBV6-5, the J call TRBJ1-4, with 7 bases aligning to TRBD1. The CDR3 spans 14 residues. The J segment lost 7 bases and the V segment lost 2 bases, leaving 4 bases of the junction unmatched. The germline V gene encodes CDR1 MNHEY and CDR2 SVGAGI. CDR3 loop: CASSYNRGGEKLFF. The CDR3 region has the DNA TGTGCCAGCAGTTACAACAGGGGTGGTGAAAAACTGTTTTTT.

About this clonotype: Sequence at one end of the junction differs from germline and may be a read error. The chain joins TRBV11-1 to TRBJ2-1; perhaps D is TRBD1 or TRBD2 (5 bases each). This CDR3 spans 15 amino acids. CDR1 and CDR2 from the germline V gene are SGHAT and FQDESV (reference sequence). This chain's CDR3 is CASNFQEALDNEQFF. CDR3 bases: TGTGCCAGCAACTTCCAGGAGGCGCTGGACAATGAGCAGTTCTTT.

Remarks on this clonotype: Compared with germline, one end of the junction differs, possibly owing to a read error. The chain couples TRBV6-6 to TRBJ2-2, with a tentative D call TRBD2 (7 bases). The CDR3 sequence is 15 residues long. CDR1 is MNHNY and CDR2 is SVGAGI in the germline V gene (reference sequence). CDR3 amino acids: CTSSPRGRVAGELFF. The DNA for the CDR3 is TGTACCAGCAGCCCTAGGGGGAGGGTCGCCGGGGAGCTGTTTTTT.

About this clonotype itself: Being one base from a much bigger clone, this may be a read error. The chain combines TRBV5-1 with TRBJ2-5, with D maybe TRBD1 (6 bases). The CDR3 spans 16 residues. V lost 4 bases, J lost 4 bases, and 20 bases lay in between. Germline V CDR1 and CDR2: SGHRS, YFSETQ. The chain's CDR3 is CASSMGAGTEGETQYF. CDR3 sequence (DNA): TGCGCCAGCAGCATGGGGGCCGGAACTGAGGGAGAGACCCAGTACTTC.